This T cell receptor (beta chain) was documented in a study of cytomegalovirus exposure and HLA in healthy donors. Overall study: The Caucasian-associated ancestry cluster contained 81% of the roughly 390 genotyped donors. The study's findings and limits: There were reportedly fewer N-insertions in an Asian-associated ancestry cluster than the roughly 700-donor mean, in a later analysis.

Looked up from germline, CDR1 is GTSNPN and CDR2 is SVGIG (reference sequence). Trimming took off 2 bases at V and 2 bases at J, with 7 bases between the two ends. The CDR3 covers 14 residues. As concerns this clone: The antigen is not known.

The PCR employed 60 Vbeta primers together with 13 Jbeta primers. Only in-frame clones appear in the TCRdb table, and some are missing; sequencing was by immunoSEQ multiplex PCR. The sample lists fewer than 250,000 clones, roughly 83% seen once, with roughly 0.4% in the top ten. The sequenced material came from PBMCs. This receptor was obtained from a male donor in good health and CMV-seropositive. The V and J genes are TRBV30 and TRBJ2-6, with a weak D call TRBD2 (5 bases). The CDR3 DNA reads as TGTGCCTGGAGTAATAGCGCTGGGGCCAACGTCCTGACTTTC. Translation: CAWSNSAGANVLTF.